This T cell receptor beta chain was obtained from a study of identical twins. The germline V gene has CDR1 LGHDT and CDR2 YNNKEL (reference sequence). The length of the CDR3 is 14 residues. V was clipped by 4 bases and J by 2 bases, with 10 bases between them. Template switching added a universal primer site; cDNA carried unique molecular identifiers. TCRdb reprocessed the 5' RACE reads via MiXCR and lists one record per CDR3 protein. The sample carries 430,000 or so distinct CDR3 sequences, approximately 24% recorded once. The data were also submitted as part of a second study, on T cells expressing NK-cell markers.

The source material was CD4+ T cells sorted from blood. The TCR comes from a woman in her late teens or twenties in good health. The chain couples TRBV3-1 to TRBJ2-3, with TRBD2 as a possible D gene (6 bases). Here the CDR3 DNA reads TGTGCCAGCAGCCGAGGCGGGAACACAGATACGCAGTATTTT. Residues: CASSRGGNTDTQYF.